These T cell receptor beta chains were read from a single sample in a study of blood T cell repertoires in COVID-19. Using immunoSEQ multiplex PCR, the repertoire was profiled, and TCRdb retains in-frame clones only, with some absent. The sample holds 150,000 to 200,000 clones, about 88% seen once. Sequences were obtained from PBMCs or T cells enriched from blood (not recorded which). These receptors all come from a human donor with acute COVID-19. The donor label of this sample is uncertain. Both conserved end residues are part of each CDR3. Each record gives: D gene, J gene, clone size, CDR3 length, V gene, CDR3 protein, CDR3 DNA. The D gene is left open where the match is weak. The listing skips clone size in some rows; elsewhere it reads once, few, many or a size class.

>TRBD1|TRBJ1-2|-|15|TRBV29-1
CSVGDRGSSAYGYTF
TGCAGCGTTGGGGACAGGGGTAGCTCCGCCTATGGCTACACCTTC
>-|TRBJ1-1|-|14|TRBV25-1
CASRETGLNTEAFF
TGTGCCAGCAGGGAAACAGGGTTGAACACTGAAGCTTTCTTT
>TRBD1|TRBJ1-4|-|16|TRBV28
CASSLRQGATNEKLFF
TGTGCCAGCAGTTTGCGGCAGGGGGCAACTAATGAAAAACTGTTTTTT
>-|TRBJ2-1|-|12|TRBV4-3
CASSHRNNEQFF
TGCGCCAGCAGCCACCGTAACAATGAGCAGTTCTTC
>-|TRBJ1-2|-|15|TRBV4-3
CASSPEPGANYGYTF
TGCGCCAGCAGCCCCGAACCAGGGGCAAACTATGGCTACACCTTC
>-|TRBJ2-4|-|17|TRBV7-2
CASSPSGGRQAQNIQYF
TGTGCCAGCAGCCCATCCGGGGGGCGGCAGGCCCAGAACATTCAGTACTTC
>TRBD1|TRBJ1-1|-|15|TRBV5-4
CASSFTAAGGTEAFF
TGTGCCAGCAGCTTTACGGCGGCAGGGGGCACTGAAGCTTTCTTT
>-|TRBJ2-1|-|13|TRBV27
CASSLGQGYEQFF
TGTGCCAGCAGTTTAGGCCAGGGCTATGAGCAGTTCTTC
>-|TRBJ2-7|-|17|TRBV2
CASSEVGARTIGYEQYF
TGTGCCAGCAGTGAAGTTGGGGCGAGGACAATAGGCTACGAGCAGTACTTC
>TRBD1|TRBJ2-1|-|15|TRBV6-2/TRBV6-3
CASSWAGTERNEQFF
TGTGCCAGCAGTTGGGCTGGGACAGAGCGAAATGAGCAGTTCTTC
>TRBD2|TRBJ2-5|-|16|TRBV18
CASSPISSGGQETQYF
TGTGCCAGCTCACCAATTTCAAGCGGGGGGCAAGAGACCCAGTACTTC
>-|TRBJ2-5|-|15|TRBV7-9
CASSLALWRQETQYF
TGTGCCAGCAGCTTAGCGTTGTGGCGGCAAGAGACCCAGTACTTC
>-|TRBJ2-7|-|14|TRBV28
CASSSFHISYEQYF
TGTGCCAGCAGTTCCTTCCATATTAGCTACGAGCAGTACTTC
>-|TRBJ2-2|-|15|TRBV19
CASSINFANTGELFF
TGTGCCAGTAGTATTAACTTCGCGAACACCGGGGAGCTGTTTTTT
>-|TRBJ2-1|-|14|TRBV19
CASRDGSSYNEQFF
TGTGCCAGTAGAGACGGGAGCTCCTACAATGAGCAGTTCTTC
>-|TRBJ2-1|-|15|TRBV7-2
CASSLNANSYNEQFF
TGTGCCAGCAGCTTAAACGCGAATAGCTACAATGAGCAGTTCTTC
>-|TRBJ1-5|-|15|TRBV2
CASLAGQHSNQPQHF
TGTGCCAGCTTAGCCGGACAGCATAGCAATCAGCCCCAGCATTTT
>-|TRBJ2-7|-|14|TRBV5-1
CASSLDREAYEQYF
TGCGCCAGCAGCTTGGACCGGGAAGCCTACGAGCAGTACTTC
>TRBD2|TRBJ2-7|-|15|TRBV19
CASSVVAGDSYEQYF
TGTGCCAGTAGTGTAGTAGCGGGGGACTCCTACGAGCAGTACTTC
>-|TRBJ2-5|few|13|TRBV3-1/TRBV3-2
CASSRAGHETQYF
TGTGCCAGCAGCCGGGCAGGACATGAGACCCAGTACTTC
>TRBD2|TRBJ2-2|-|16|TRBV2
CASRRTSGGNTGELFF
TGTGCCAGCAGAAGAACTAGCGGGGGGAATACCGGGGAGCTGTTTTTT
>TRBD2|TRBJ2-3|-|15|TRBV9
CASSVRLAPTDTQYF
TGTGCCAGCAGCGTTCGACTAGCTCCCACAGATACGCAGTATTTT
>-|TRBJ1-3|-|14|TRBV5-6
CASSLAGSGNTIYF
TGTGCCAGCAGCTTGGCAGGCTCTGGAAACACCATATATTTT
>-|TRBJ1-1|once|13|TRBV15
CATSPQGLAEAFF
TGTGCCACCAGCCCGCAGGGCCTCGCTGAAGCTTTCTTT
>TRBD2|TRBJ2-2|-|16|TRBV5-1
CASSLNIGGATGELFF
TGCGCCAGCAGTCTAAATATCGGGGGGGCGACCGGGGAGCTGTTTTTT
>TRBD1|TRBJ1-5|-|14|TRBV6-5
CASSWRQGHQPQHF
TGTGCCAGCAGTTGGAGACAGGGCCATCAGCCCCAGCATTTT
>TRBD1|TRBJ1-2|-|14|TRBV19
CASRTGEISYGYTF
TGTGCCAGTAGGACAGGGGAAATAAGCTATGGCTACACCTTC
>-|TRBJ1-3|-|14|TRBV30
CAWTHGVSGNTIYF
TGTGCCTGGACCCACGGGGTCTCTGGAAACACCATATATTTT
>-|TRBJ2-7|-|11|TRBV29-1
CSDPLRGEQYF
TGCAGCGACCCCCTCAGGGGAGAGCAGTACTTC
>TRBD1|TRBJ2-7|-|15|TRBV18
CASSPGQGALYEQYF
TGTGCCAGCTCGCCAGGACAGGGGGCCCTCTACGAGCAGTACTTC